This T cell receptor (beta chain) was captured in a study of shared clonotypes between healthy human individuals. The data were produced by immunoSEQ multiplex PCR, yet TCRdb's version contains in-frame clones alone and is incomplete. The sample holds hundreds of thousands of clones; 75% to 85% are singletons and the top ten take over 10%. V was pared by 6 bases and J by 3 bases, with 5 bases of the junction left unmatched. Germline V gene data show CDR1 as MDHEN and CDR2 as SYDVKM. This CDR3 comprises 14 residues. This sequence was found in a woman in her thirties or forties in good health. Some clones in this sample may be carry-over from other donors' samples. Sequencing was carried out using PBMCs. V gene TRBV28 combines with J gene TRBJ2-1, with TRBD1 identical over 7 bases. CDR3 amino acids: CASRPGQIYNEQFF. CDR3 nucleotide sequence: TGTGCCAGCAGACCGGGACAGATCTACAATGAGCAGTTCTTC. The whole variable domain, remainder taken from reference TRBV28 and TRBJ2-1, is DVKVTQSSRYLVKRTGEKVFLECVQDMDHENMFWYRQDPGLGLRLIYFSYDVKMKEKGDIPEGYSVSREKKERFSLILESASTNQTSMYLCASRPGQIYNEQFFGPGTRLTVL.